The 24 T cell receptor beta chains below come from one sample, sequenced in a study of T cell repertoires in cytomegalovirus infection. TCRdb reanalysed the reads using MiXCR and keeps one entry per CDR3 protein. Among around 450,000 distinct CDR3 sequences listed, roughly 30% were seen once. Sequencing was performed on PBMCs. All receptors come from a human donor in good health (CMV status not recorded). Some clones in this sample may be carry-over from other donors' samples.

V is TRBV28 and J is TRBJ1-1; 7 bases fit TRBD1. V dropped 11 bases and J dropped 6; count of bases not matched to a gene: 15. The CDR3 totals 14 residues. Germline CDR1 reads MDHEN; CDR2 reads SYDVKM. CDR3 protein: CARCGRGGQAEAFF. In nucleotides, the CDR3 is TGTGCCCGCTGTGGGAGAGGGGGCCAAGCTGAAGCTTTCTTT. Complete variable domain (other parts from reference TRBV28 and TRBJ1-1): DVKVTQSSRYLVKRTGEKVFLECVQDMDHENMFWYRQDPGLGLRLIYFSYDVKMKEKGDIPEGYSVSREKKERFSLILESASTNQTSMYLCARCGRGGQAEAFFGQGTRLTVV.

This clonotype appeared a single time. The chain uses TRBV4-3 and TRBJ1-1; a possible D gene is TRBD1 (5 bases). The CDR3 contains 17 residues. V lost 0 bases and J 3 bases, leaving 17 bases between the germline ends. Germline V CDR1 and CDR2: LGHNA, YSLEER. For the CDR3, the DNA is TGCGCCAGCAGCCAAGATGGCGCAGGGACGGGGGACACTGAAGCTTTCTTT. Residues: CASSQDGAGTGDTEAFF.

The rearrangement uses TRBV12-3 or TRBV12-4 and TRBJ2-5; the D gene is possibly TRBD1 (6 bases). The germline V and J ends were trimmed by 6 bases and 2 bases, with 19 bases remaining between them. CDR3 length: 16 amino acids. This CDR3 is CASSYSGTKDQETQYF. Here the CDR3 DNA reads TGTGCCAGCAGCTACTCCGGGACAAAAGATCAAGAGACCCAGTACTTC.

This clonotype was recorded many times. CDR3 DNA sequence: TGTGCCAGCAGTTACTCGGGACAGGGGCGGGGGAAAGAGACCCAGTACTTC. This codes for CASSYSGQGRGKETQYF. The J gene is TRBJ2-5, the V gene TRBV6-6; 10 positions match TRBD1. The ends lost 0 bases at V and 3 bases at J; junction bases unmatched: 7. Germline V gene sequence: CDR1 MNHNY, CDR2 SVGAGI (reference sequence). The CDR3 has 17 residues.

In this sample, this clonotype turned up a few times. The chain links TRBV7-8 to TRBJ2-2, with D tentatively TRBD2 (6 bases). CDR3 size: 16 residues. CDR1 is SGHVS and CDR2 is FQNEAQ in the germline V gene. V lost 1 base and J lost 1, with 10 bases in between. The CDR3 here is CASSLGLGGNTGELFF. The CDR3, as DNA: TGTGCCAGCAGCTTAGGATTGGGGGGGAACACCGGGGAGCTGTTTTTT.

This clonotype has only a few counts. V is TRBV5-1 and J is TRBJ2-1; no reliable D call. V shed 0 bases and J shed 0 bases, with 10 bases lying between them. Germline V lookup: CDR1 SGHRS, CDR2 YFSETQ. The CDR3 is 16 amino acids. In DNA, the CDR3 is TGCGCCAGCAGCTTGGTGGCTCCCAGCTCCTACAATGAGCAGTTCTTC. Amino acids: CASSLVAPSSYNEQFF. The complete variable domain, with remaining parts taken from reference TRBV5-1 and TRBJ2-1, reads KAGVTQTPRYLIKTRGQQVTLSCSPISGHRSVSWYQQTPGQGLQFLFEYFSETQRNKGNFPGRFSGRQFSNSRSEMNVSTLELGDSALYLCASSLVAPSSYNEQFFGPGTRLTVL.

The V call is TRBV15, the J call TRBJ1-2, with D maybe TRBD1 (6 bases). This CDR3 has 13 amino acids. From germline, CDR1 is LNHNV and CDR2 YYDKDF (reference sequence). Trimming took 4 bases from V and 2 from J, leaving 8 bases between them. The DNA for the CDR3 is TGTGCCACCAGCATTGGACAGAACTATGGCTACACCTTC. Translating gives CATSIGQNYGYTF.

The sample holds many counts of this clonotype. The CDR3 is CASRRQTYNEQFF. CDR3 in DNA: TGTGCCAGTAGGAGACAGACCTACAATGAGCAGTTCTTC. The chain uses TRBV19 and TRBJ2-1; D possibly corresponds to TRBD1 (5 bases). CDR3 length equals 13 residues. CDR1 is LNHDA and CDR2 is SQIVND in the germline V gene (reference sequence). V gave up 6 bases and J gave up 2 bases, with 8 bases separating them.

This clonotype was counted at least ten times. J is TRBJ2-2 and V is TRBV7-2, with 7 bases lining up with TRBD1. Trimming removed 1 base from V and 6 bases from J; junction bases left unmatched: 5. Per germline, CDR1 SGHTA and CDR2 FQGNSA. The CDR3 runs 15 residues. DNA of the CDR3: TGTGCCAGCAGCTTAGTGAGACAGGGATCCGGGGAGCTGTTTTTT. As protein: CASSLVRQGSGELFF.

This clonotype was detected a few times. The chain is built from TRBV7-9 and TRBJ2-1, with D perhaps TRBD1 or TRBD2 (5 bases each). The CDR3 is 16 residues long. Germline lookup yields CDR1 SEHNR and CDR2 FQNEAQ (reference sequence). Trimming pared 1 base from V and 0 bases from J, leaving 10 bases between. CDR3 coding DNA: TGTGCCAGCAGCTTAGGAGGGACCAACTCCTACAATGAGCAGTTCTTC. As protein: CASSLGGTNSYNEQFF.

This chain connects TRBV7-6 to TRBJ1-3; 7 positions match TRBD1. From germline, CDR1 is SGHVS and CDR2 FNYEAQ. The ends lost 5 bases at V and 0 bases at J; junction bases unmatched: 10. The CDR3 covers 17 residues. The CDR3: CASSDSAQGGSGNTIYF. The DNA of the CDR3 is TGTGCCAGCAGCGATAGTGCCCAGGGGGGCTCTGGAAACACCATATATTTT.

This clonotype was counted many times. This sequence joins TRBV7-2 and TRBJ2-1, with 7 bases matching TRBD2. V shed 3 bases and J 5 bases; nucleotides not matched to a gene: 4. The V gene's germline CDR1 is SGHTA and CDR2 FQGNSA. The CDR3 is 14 residues long. The CDR3, as DNA: TGTGCCAGCAGCTTCCGGGGGAGGGACAATGAGCAGTTCTTC. This sequence encodes CASSFRGRDNEQFF.

This chain uses TRBV20-1 with TRBJ1-6; 8 positions agree with TRBD1. Trimming cost V 6 bases and J 7 bases; bases outside gene matches: 11. Germline assignment: CDR1 DFQATT and CDR2 SNEGSKA (reference sequence). The CDR3 loop spans 15 amino acids. The CDR3 reads CSALMDRVRNSPLHF. The CDR3, as DNA: TGCAGTGCCCTGATGGACAGGGTGCGGAATTCACCCCTCCACTTT.

A few counts support this clonotype. V gene TRBV7-8 combines with J gene TRBJ2-2; 8 bases map to TRBD2. Germline V gives CDR1 SGHVS, CDR2 FQNEAQ. Trimming cost V 3 bases and J 0 bases; bases outside gene matches: 3. This CDR3 has 16 amino acids. The DNA for the CDR3 is TGTGCCAGCAGCTTTCGCGGGGGGCCGAACACCGGGGAGCTGTTTTTT. Translated: CASSFRGGPNTGELFF.

The chain has TRBV20-1 and TRBJ1-5; 7 positions agree with TRBD1. The germline gives CDR1 DFQATT, CDR2 SNEGSKA (reference sequence). CDR3 length: 13 amino acids. V dropped 7 bases and J dropped 1; count of bases not matched to a gene: 4. The CDR3 reads CSGWDRSNQPQHF. CDR3 DNA: TGCAGTGGGTGGGACAGAAGCAATCAGCCCCAGCATTTT.

This clonotype has a handful of counts. This chain uses TRBV2 with TRBJ2-3, with a tentative D call TRBD2 (6 bases). V gave up 6 bases and J gave up 6 bases, with 16 bases separating them. The CDR3 is 14 amino acids. Germline V CDR1 and CDR2: SNHLY, FYNNEI. This CDR3 reads CASRDRLVTDTQYF. CDR3 sequence (DNA): TGTGCCAGCAGGGATAGACTAGTAACCGATACGCAGTATTTT.

V gene TRBV5-4 combines with J gene TRBJ2-1; D is ambiguous. The CDR3 loop spans 13 amino acids. V gave up 4 bases and J gave up 7 bases, with 12 bases separating them. Germline values: CDR1 SGHNT, CDR2 YYREEE (reference sequence). CDR3 protein: CASSPNVVNEQFF. The CDR3 DNA sequence: TGTGCCAGCAGCCCCAACGTAGTGAATGAGCAGTTCTTC.

This clonotype occurred a few times. This CDR3 is CASSDRLAKNIQYF. In DNA form, the CDR3 reads TGTGCCAGCAGCGACAGACTAGCCAAAAACATTCAGTACTTC. V is TRBV5-4 and J is TRBJ2-4; maybe TRBD1 (5 bases). V was clipped by 4 bases and J by 0 bases, with 8 bases between them. Per the germline V gene, CDR1 is SGHNT and CDR2 is YYREEE (reference sequence). The CDR3 sequence is 14 residues long.

The chain uses TRBV6-2 or TRBV6-3 and TRBJ2-5; possibly TRBD1 or TRBD2 for D (5 bases each). This CDR3 region has 14 residues. CDR1 is MNHEY and CDR2 is SVGEGT in the germline V gene. Trimming cost V 7 bases and J 1 base, with 13 bases left between them. The CDR3 protein is CASKESGPQETQYF. DNA for the CDR3: TGTGCCAGCAAAGAGTCGGGACCCCAAGAGACCCAGTACTTC.

This clonotype was picked up one time. The rearrangement links TRBV11-2 to TRBJ2-1; D call uncertain. The DNA end is more similar to TRBJ2-7, so the J call may be wrong. Germline V gene data show CDR1 as SGHAT and CDR2 as FQNNGV. The CDR3 contains 13 residues. CDR3 coding DNA: TGTGCCAGCAGCTTCACGGCCTACAATGAGCAGTACTTC. It encodes CASSFTAYNEQYF.

The CDR3 is CASSYSKVTGETQYF. CDR3 bases: TGTGCCAGCAGTTACTCGAAGGTCACTGGGGAGACCCAGTACTTC. The rearrangement uses TRBV6-5 and TRBJ2-5; no firm D call. The germline V gene encodes CDR1 MNHEY and CDR2 SVGAGI. There are 15 residues in the CDR3. The V gene lost 0 bases and the J gene lost 5 bases, with 13 bases spanning the gap.

The sample holds a few counts of this clonotype. The chain couples TRBV6-2 or TRBV6-3 to TRBJ2-1; weak D call: TRBD2 (6 bases). With 2 bases removed from V and 0 bases from J, the gap between germline ends came to 11 bases. The CDR3 totals 16 residues. CDR1 and CDR2 from the germline V gene are MNHEY and SVGEGT. Here the CDR3 reads CASSYVRGSSYNEQFF. CDR3 nucleotides: TGTGCCAGCAGTTACGTCCGGGGGAGCTCCTACAATGAGCAGTTCTTC.

This clonotype was detected ten times or more. The chain links TRBV7-2 to TRBJ1-6; TRBD1 matches at 9 bases. CDR1 is SGHTA, CDR2 FQGNSA, per germline. CDR3 size: 18 residues. With V trimmed by 5 bases and J by 9 bases, 17 bases remained unmatched. The CDR3 region has the DNA TGTGCCAGCAGCCTCATAGGAGCCGGACAGGGGTGGGGTTCACCCCTCCACTTT. Its translation: CASSLIGAGQGWGSPLHF.

This chain links TRBV2 with TRBJ1-2; D is ambiguous. Germline V gene data show CDR1 as SNHLY and CDR2 as FYNNEI. The CDR3 contains 11 residues. Trimming took off 3 bases at V and 8 bases at J, with 7 bases between the two ends. This CDR3 is CASSEGMGYTF. CDR3 in DNA: TGTGCCAGCAGTGAGGGTATGGGCTACACCTTC.